The clone carrying this T cell receptor beta chain is labeled as medium-sized. Its specificity is not known. Preparation of the TCRbeta library was carried out with unique molecular identifiers. TCRdb re-called the PCR reads with MiXCR, one entry per CDR3 protein. The table has roughly 6,300 distinct CDR3 sequences, about a sixth seen once. The record originates from a study of T-cell reconstitution after alpha-beta-depleted transplantation in children. Findings and caveats of the study: Expanded graft clones numbering several hundred reportedly gave rise to alpha-beta T cells about two months after transplant. After transplant, high TCRbeta diversity at day 60 in some patients arose from surviving recipient T cells and thymic progenitors. From newly produced T cells came most of the T-cell counts and diversity one year after transplant.

This receptor was obtained from a male patient aged 10 to 17 who had a stem cell transplant for acute myeloid leukemia, so the T cells may come from the graft donor. Sequencing was performed on PBMCs, mostly from graft donor cells, taken 60 days after TCRalphabeta/CD19-depleted stem cell transplant.

CDR3 DNA sequence: TGTGCCAGCAGCTCGGGACTAGCGGGAGAGTTGGAGCAGTTCTTC. Its protein product is CASSSGLAGELEQFF. The chain has TRBV7-8 and TRBJ2-1; 14 nucleotides align to TRBD2. The germline gives CDR1 SGHVS, CDR2 FQNEAQ. This CDR3 is built from 15 residues. The V gene end was trimmed by 4 bases and the J gene end by 10 bases; junction bases not matched to a gene: 6.